These T cell receptor beta chains were read from a single sample in a study of human T cells and chemical hapten exposure. TCRdb redid the calling of the RACE reads with MiXCR, one entry per CDR3 protein. In the table there are approximately 84,000 distinct CDR3 sequences, roughly 10% of which are singletons. The material was whole blood, obtained in connection with sensitization to the hapten diphenylcyclopropenone (DPC). The receptors originated from a woman under 40 with alopecia areata. Some clones in this sample may be carry-over from other donors' samples. CDR3s include the opening cysteine and the closing phenylalanine or tryptophan. D genes are given only for firm matches. Clone size is given for some rows only: seen once, a few or many times, or a class if the clone is expanded.

cdr3_aa: CSARFSGGTDTQYF
cdr3_nt: TGCAGTGCTAGATTTAGCGGGGGCACAGATACGCAGTATTTT
j_call: TRBJ2-3
d_call: TRBD2
v_call: TRBV20-1
clone_size: many

cdr3_aa: CASSSRDVNEKLFF
cdr3_nt: TGTGCCAGCAGTTCCCGGGACGTTAATGAAAAACTGTTTTTT
j_call: TRBJ1-4
d_call: NA
v_call: TRBV28
clone_size: many

cdr3_aa: CASSLMAASYEQYF
cdr3_nt: TGTGCCAGCAGCTTAATGGCGGCATCCTACGAGCAGTACTTC
j_call: TRBJ2-7
d_call: NA
v_call: TRBV7-2
clone_size: many

cdr3_aa: CASSYSARDNQPQHF
cdr3_nt: TGTGCCAGCAGTTACTCGGCGCGCGACAATCAGCCCCAGCATTTT
j_call: TRBJ1-5
d_call: NA
v_call: TRBV6-6
clone_size: NA

cdr3_aa: CASSFDQPQHF
cdr3_nt: TGTGCCAGCAGTTTCGATCAGCCCCAGCATTTT
j_call: TRBJ1-5
d_call: NA
v_call: TRBV28
clone_size: few

cdr3_aa: CASSQGTEQFF
cdr3_nt: TGTGCCAGCAGCCAAGGGACTGAGCAGTTCTTC
j_call: TRBJ2-1
d_call: NA
v_call: TRBV2
clone_size: NA

cdr3_aa: CASSQWDRTYNEQFF
cdr3_nt: TGTGCCAGCAGCCAATGGGACCGAACCTACAATGAGCAGTTCTTC
j_call: TRBJ2-1
d_call: NA
v_call: TRBV3-1
clone_size: many

cdr3_aa: CASSPIRRTSGDPYEQYF
cdr3_nt: TGTGCCAGCAGCCCAATCAGGAGGACTAGCGGGGACCCCTACGAGCAGTACTTC
j_call: TRBJ2-7
d_call: TRBD2
v_call: TRBV11-2
clone_size: many

cdr3_aa: CSATPGQGAGEQFF
cdr3_nt: TGCAGTGCCACACCGGGACAGGGGGCTGGTGAGCAGTTCTTC
j_call: TRBJ2-1
d_call: TRBD1
v_call: TRBV20-1
clone_size: many

cdr3_aa: CASSLGLAGALSYNEQFF
cdr3_nt: TGTGCCAGCAGCTTGGGACTAGCGGGAGCTTTGAGCTACAATGAGCAGTTCTTC
j_call: TRBJ2-1
d_call: TRBD2
v_call: TRBV5-6
clone_size: NA

cdr3_aa: CASSLDSNTIYF
cdr3_nt: TGCGCCAGCAGCTTGGACTCAAACACCATATATTTT
j_call: TRBJ1-3
d_call: NA
v_call: TRBV5-1
clone_size: NA

cdr3_aa: CATREFSGESTDTQYF
cdr3_nt: TGTGCCACCAGAGAGTTTAGCGGGGAAAGCACAGATACGCAGTATTTT
j_call: TRBJ2-3
d_call: TRBD2
v_call: TRBV27
clone_size: many

cdr3_aa: CASSLGGVNTEAFF
cdr3_nt: TGTGCCAGCAGCTTAGGAGGCGTGAACACTGAAGCTTTCTTT
j_call: TRBJ1-1
d_call: NA
v_call: TRBV7-9
clone_size: many

cdr3_aa: CASSGVFSGNTIYF
cdr3_nt: TGTGCCAGCAGCGGGGTCTTCTCTGGAAACACCATATATTTT
j_call: TRBJ1-3
d_call: NA
v_call: TRBV9
clone_size: few

cdr3_aa: CASSPSPLDSSDSGNTIYF
cdr3_nt: TGTGCCAGCAGCCCTAGTCCGTTAGACAGCTCGGACTCTGGAAACACCATATATTTT
j_call: TRBJ1-3
d_call: NA
v_call: TRBV7-8
clone_size: few

cdr3_aa: CASSTPSGPYNEQFF
cdr3_nt: TGCGCCAGCAGCACCCCTAGCGGCCCCTACAATGAGCAGTTCTTC
j_call: TRBJ2-1
d_call: TRBD2
v_call: TRBV10-2
clone_size: NA

cdr3_aa: CASSSPGTGGHEQYF
cdr3_nt: TGTGCCAGCAGTTCCCCCGGGACAGGGGGCCACGAGCAGTACTTC
j_call: TRBJ2-7
d_call: TRBD1
v_call: TRBV28
clone_size: NA

cdr3_aa: CASTIRGETQYF
cdr3_nt: TGTGCCAGCACAATACGGGGTGAGACCCAGTACTTC
j_call: TRBJ2-5
d_call: NA
v_call: TRBV7-2
clone_size: many

cdr3_aa: CSAAPGGNTGELFF
cdr3_nt: TGCAGCGCCGCCCCAGGGGGCAACACCGGGGAGCTGTTTTTT
j_call: TRBJ2-2
d_call: TRBD1
v_call: TRBV29-1
clone_size: few

cdr3_aa: CASIAQGNQPQHF
cdr3_nt: TGTGCCAGCATTGCCCAGGGCAATCAGCCCCAGCATTTT
j_call: TRBJ1-5
d_call: NA
v_call: TRBV28
clone_size: few